This record looks at one TCR beta chain sequence and its context. Its target is not known. The CDR3 has 15 amino acids. Per germline, CDR1 MNHEY and CDR2 SVGAGI. V gave up 6 bases and J gave up 0 bases; unmatched junction bases: 4. An assay was performed, and its level was deep. Here immunoSEQ multiplex PCR was the method, and the copy in TCRdb shows in-frame clones only, minus some. The sample has hundreds of thousands of clones, 95% to 98% seen once. Naive CD8 cells lacked CD45RO, underwent positive selection for CCR7 and left out terminally differentiated effector memory CD45RA+ cells. The source of the sample is a study of shared clonotypes between healthy human individuals. General study points: Relative to their counterparts shared across all four donors, non-shared clonotypes exhibited diminished generation probabilities. Sequencing depth was a factor that was expected to affect clonotype sharing among donors.

The sample taken for sequencing was naive CD8+ T cells sorted from blood. This clonotype was sampled from a man aged 25 to 40 in good health. The chain carries TRBV6-5 and TRBJ2-2, with TRBD1 identical over 7 bases. The CDR3 spells CASRTGTANTGELFF. Here the CDR3 DNA reads TGTGCCAGCAGAACAGGGACAGCGAACACCGGGGAGCTGTTTTTT.